The 25 T cell receptor beta chains given below trace back to one sample, sequenced in a study of blood T cells in healthy people across ages. The second PCR ran roughly 7 to 11 cycles with a sample-barcoded 5' primer and J-beta primers. TCRdb re-called the 5' RACE reads with MiXCR, one entry per CDR3 protein. The sample includes over 1,500,000 distinct CDR3 sequences, approximately 50% seen only once; the top ten take less than 2.5%. Sequenced input: blood. The receptors were gathered from a woman between 40 and 50 years old in good health.

The chain employs TRBV7-3 and TRBJ2-1; D tentatively reads TRBD1 or TRBD2 (6 bases each). Per the germline V gene, CDR1 is SGHTA and CDR2 is FQGTGA. The germline V and J ends were trimmed by 2 bases and 9 bases, with 23 bases remaining between them. The CDR3 is 17 amino acids. CDR3 region: CASSLDGSGAYLVEQFF. The CDR3 DNA follows: TGTGCCAGCAGCTTAGATGGGTCGGGGGCGTATCTCGTTGAGCAGTTCTTC.

This rearrangement joins TRBV20-1 to TRBJ2-7; the D gene is possibly TRBD1 (5 bases). CDR1 is DFQATT and CDR2 is SNEGSKA in the germline V gene (reference sequence). This CDR3 is built from 12 residues. V shed 5 bases and J shed 2 bases, with 10 bases lying between them. The CDR3 DNA follows: TGCAGTGCTCCAGGGCGAGCCTACGAGCAGTACTTC. Its protein product is CSAPGRAYEQYF.

In its sample, this clonotype was seen a few times. The chain has TRBV28 and TRBJ2-3; 11 bases are shared with TRBD2. Germline V gives CDR1 MDHEN, CDR2 SYDVKM. After removal of 5 bases from V and 6 bases from J, the junction contained 13 bases not matched to a gene. This CDR3 spans 17 amino acids. The CDR3 sequence: CASSNPGTSGFRDTQYF. Written as DNA, the CDR3 is TGTGCCAGCAGTAACCCCGGGACTAGCGGCTTCCGTGATACGCAGTATTTT. Full variable domain (remainder filled in from reference TRBV28 and TRBJ2-3): DVKVTQSSRYLVKRTGEKVFLECVQDMDHENMFWYRQDPGLGLRLIYFSYDVKMKEKGDIPEGYSVSREKKERFSLILESASTNQTSMYLCASSNPGTSGFRDTQYFGPGTRLTVL.

This sequence joins TRBV12-3 or TRBV12-4 and TRBJ2-1, with 12 nucleotides matching TRBD2. V lost 5 bases and J lost 4; bases outside the gene matches: 9. The CDR3 runs to 17 residues. The DNA for the CDR3 is TGTGCCAGCAGTCCCACCCCGACTAGCGGGGGTTACAATGAGCAGTTCTTC. It specifies CASSPTPTSGGYNEQFF.

This clonotype was observed a few times. The CDR3: CSASSSGGSRAKNIQYF. CDR3 coding DNA: TGCAGTGCTAGCTCTAGCGGGGGGTCTAGGGCCAAAAACATTCAGTACTTC. This sequence joins TRBV20-1 and TRBJ2-4; 11 nucleotides match TRBD2. The CDR3 is 17 amino acids. The ends lost 3 bases at V and 1 base at J; junction bases unmatched: 8. Germline loops: CDR1 DFQATT, CDR2 SNEGSKA (reference sequence).

This chain connects TRBV5-1 to TRBJ2-5; D possibly corresponds to TRBD2 (5 bases). V shed 4 bases and J shed 5 bases, with 15 bases lying between them. CDR1 and CDR2 from the germline V gene are SGHRS and YFSETQ. CDR3 length: 14 residues. The chain's CDR3 is CASSESGKAETQYF. The CDR3 region has the DNA TGCGCCAGCAGCGAATCGGGAAAAGCGGAGACCCAGTACTTC.

The V call is TRBV4-3, the J call TRBJ2-7; weak D call: TRBD2 (6 bases). This CDR3 is 16 amino acids long. V gave up 4 bases and J gave up 2 bases, with 18 bases separating them. Germline values: CDR1 LGHNA, CDR2 YSLEER. The CDR3 loop is CASSLGVGGGTYEQYF. The CDR3 DNA reads TGCGCCAGCAGCCTCGGGGTCGGCGGAGGGACCTACGAGCAGTACTTC.

The chain couples TRBV5-1 to TRBJ2-1; 7 bases fit TRBD2. Germline-derived CDR1 and CDR2 are SGHRS and YFSETQ. V trimming: 4 bases; J trimming: 10 bases; junction bases outside the gene matches: 11. The CDR3 is 14 amino acids. The CDR3 region is CASSLLLGEGEQFF. DNA of the CDR3: TGCGCCAGCAGCCTACTCCTGGGGGAGGGCGAGCAGTTCTTC.

The chain combines TRBV6-2 or TRBV6-3 with TRBJ2-1; TRBD1 is a possible D gene (5 bases). V lost 4 bases to trimming and J lost 10 bases, with 17 bases between them. The CDR3 consists of 14 residues. In germline, CDR1 is MNHEY, CDR2 SVGEGT. This CDR3 reads CASSSKGRAREQFF. The CDR3 nucleotides read TGTGCCAGCAGTTCGAAAGGCAGGGCCAGAGAGCAGTTCTTC.

This clonotype occurred many times. V is TRBV6-4 and J is TRBJ2-1; 10 bases match TRBD2. Trimming took 3 bases from V and 7 from J; bases not matched to a gene: 3. From germline, CDR1 is MRHNA and CDR2 SNTAGT. There are 14 residues in the CDR3. CDR3 protein: CASSELAGGNEQFF. The CDR3 coding sequence is TGTGCCAGCAGTGAGTTAGCGGGGGGAAATGAGCAGTTCTTC.

The chain joins TRBV20-1 to TRBJ2-1; 8 positions agree with TRBD2. The CDR3 loop spans 15 amino acids. The J segment lost 7 bases and the V segment lost 0 bases, leaving 8 bases of the junction unmatched. Germline CDR1 reads DFQATT; CDR2 reads SNEGSKA (reference sequence). The DNA of the CDR3 is TGCAGTGCTAGAGATAGCCGAGCGGGAGTGAATGAGCAGTTCTTC. Its translation is CSARDSRAGVNEQFF.

The table lists this clonotype with a few counts. The rearrangement uses TRBV5-1 and TRBJ2-1; 7 nucleotides line up with TRBD1. This CDR3 region has 15 residues. J lost 3 bases, V lost 4 bases, and 7 bases had no gene match. In germline, CDR1 is SGHRS, CDR2 YFSETQ. The CDR3 loop is CASSLVGQVYNEQFF. As DNA, the CDR3 is TGCGCCAGCAGCCTAGTTGGACAGGTCTACAATGAGCAGTTCTTC.

The chain couples TRBV7-2 to TRBJ2-1, with D tentatively TRBD1 or TRBD2 (5 bases each). Germline V lookup: CDR1 SGHTA, CDR2 FQGNSA. The V and J ends lost 2 bases and 7 bases respectively, with 15 bases between them. The length of the CDR3 is 15 residues. For the CDR3, the DNA is TGTGCCAGCAGCTTAAGGGACCCCTCTAGGAATGAGCAGTTCTTC. This encodes CASSLRDPSRNEQFF.

With regard to this clonotype: The junction departs from germline at one end; a sequencing error may be responsible. The chain couples TRBV15 to TRBJ2-7; D is possibly TRBD2 (5 bases). The CDR3 has 14 amino acids. Germline loops: CDR1 LNHNV, CDR2 YYDKDF (reference sequence). The CDR3 here is CAASGEPRNYEQYF. As DNA, the CDR3 is TGTGCCGCCAGCGGCGAACCACGGAACTACGAGCAGTACTTC.

This chain connects TRBV6-1 to TRBJ2-7; D possibly corresponds to TRBD2 (5 bases). The CDR3 contains 15 residues. CDR1 is MNHNS, CDR2 SASEGT, per germline. The ends were cut back, 6 bases at V and 0 bases at J, with 15 bases in the middle. The CDR3 loop reads CASREEVLTSYEQYF. CDR3 nucleotide sequence: TGTGCCAGCAGAGAGGAGGTCCTCACCTCCTACGAGCAGTACTTC.

The rearrangement links TRBV7-2 to TRBJ2-1; possible D gene TRBD2, 5 bases. This CDR3 region has 15 residues. Per germline, CDR1 SGHTA and CDR2 FQGNSA. The V end was cut by 6 bases, the J end by 6 bases, with 18 bases between. The CDR3 DNA reads TGTGCCAGCAGGTCGAATCGGGAAGGGTTCAATGAGCAGTTCTTC. It translates to CASRSNREGFNEQFF.

The rearrangement uses TRBV20-1 and TRBJ1-2, with D possibly being TRBD1 (5 bases). Germline CDR1 DFQATT, CDR2 SNEGSKA (reference sequence). There are 15 residues in the CDR3. Deletions cut 3 bases from V and 2 bases from J, with 16 bases between. CDR3: CSARLQGVMNYGYTF. In nucleotides, the CDR3 is TGCAGTGCTAGGCTCCAGGGTGTTATGAACTATGGCTACACCTTC.

J is TRBJ2-3 and V is TRBV11-1; maybe TRBD2 (5 bases). Germline V gene sequence: CDR1 SGHAT, CDR2 FQDESV (reference sequence). The V end lost 2 bases, the J end lost 4 bases, and 10 bases lay between the germline ends. The CDR3 has 14 residues. This CDR3 is CASSLRRRADTQYF. Here the CDR3 DNA reads TGTGCCAGCAGCTTAAGGAGGCGTGCAGATACGCAGTATTTT.

The rearrangement joins TRBV10-3 to TRBJ2-3; TRBD2 agrees at 10 bases. V shed 4 bases and J 4 bases; nucleotides not matched to a gene: 8. CDR3 length: 16 residues. Germline V gives CDR1 ENHRY, CDR2 SYGVKD. The CDR3 protein is CAISVGSGGHPDTQYF. DNA of the CDR3: TGTGCCATCAGTGTGGGTAGCGGGGGGCACCCAGATACGCAGTATTTT.

This CDR3 reads CASSVWIEQYF. The CDR3 DNA reads TGTGCCAGCAGTGTTTGGATCGAGCAGTACTTC. The genes are TRBV2 and TRBJ2-7; D is unclear. The length of the CDR3 is 11 residues. The V gene's germline CDR1 is SNHLY and CDR2 FYNNEI. Trimming removed 4 bases at V and 6 bases at J, with 7 bases between.

The chain joins TRBV5-1 to TRBJ2-7; 10 bases map to TRBD2. The germline V gene has CDR1 SGHRS and CDR2 YFSETQ. V trimming: 4 bases; J trimming: 4 bases; junction bases outside the gene matches: 8. The CDR3 is 15 amino acids. CDR3 nucleotide sequence: TGCGCCAGCAGCGAAACTAGCGGGACCCTTTACGAGCAGTACTTC. As protein: CASSETSGTLYEQYF. The full variable domain, its missing parts supplied by reference TRBV5-1 and TRBJ2-7, is KAGVTQTPRYLIKTRGQQVTLSCSPISGHRSVSWYQQTPGQGLQFLFEYFSETQRNKGNFPGRFSGRQFSNSRSEMNVSTLELGDSALYLCASSETSGTLYEQYFGPGTRLTVT.

The chain has TRBV11-2 and TRBJ2-1, with 16 bases aligning to TRBD2. Germline values: CDR1 SGHAT, CDR2 FQNNGV. The CDR3 totals 19 residues. Germline trimming cut 5 bases from V and 2 bases from J; bases unmatched to any gene: 9. The CDR3 region has the DNA TGTGCCAGCAGCCCTGGGACTAGCGGGGGGGCCGCGGCCTACAATGAGCAGTTCTTC. Protein product: CASSPGTSGGAAAYNEQFF.

The chain has TRBV7-2 and TRBJ1-2, with D tentatively TRBD1 (6 bases). V was clipped by 1 base and J by 4 bases, with 10 bases between them. CDR1 SGHTA and CDR2 FQGNSA come from the germline V gene. The CDR3 spans 14 residues. CDR3 DNA: TGTGCCAGCAGCTTAGGAGAACAGGGCTATGGCTACACCTTC. Translation: CASSLGEQGYGYTF.

On this clonotype: An end of the junction does not agree with germline; a read error may underlie this. The chain recombines TRBV28 with TRBJ2-7; tentatively, D is TRBD1 (5 bases). Germline V lookup: CDR1 MDHEN, CDR2 SYDVKM. The CDR3 is made up of 15 amino acids. The CDR3 spells CASSLSGRFGYGQYF. For the CDR3, the DNA is TGTGCCAGCAGTTTGTCAGGGCGGTTTGGCTACGGGCAGTACTTC. Complete variable domain (other parts from reference TRBV28 and TRBJ2-7): DVKVTQSSRYLVKRTGEKVFLECVQDMDHENMFWYRQDPGLGLRLIYFSYDVKMKEKGDIPEGYSVSREKKERFSLILESASTNQTSMYLCASSLSGRFGYGQYFGPGTRLTVT.

As regards this clonotype: One junction end does not reproduce the germline sequence, and a read error may be involved. The CDR3 bases are TGTGCCAGCAATTTAGCAGGGATACAAGAGACCCAGTACTTC. Its translation: CASNLAGIQETQYF. The chain couples TRBV28 to TRBJ2-5, with D possibly matching TRBD1 (5 bases). CDR1 is MDHEN and CDR2 is SYDVKM in the germline V gene. The CDR3 consists of 14 residues.